This T cell receptor (beta chain) appears in the sequencing data of a study of shared clonotypes between healthy human individuals. Overall study findings and caveats: The diversity represented, both genetic and in exposure history, was limited by few donors.

Turning to this clone: Its specificity is not known.

CDR3 length: 16 residues. V was pared by 3 bases and J by 7 bases, with 6 bases of the junction left unmatched. Germline-derived CDR1 and CDR2 are SEHNR and FQNEAQ (reference sequence). Method: immunoSEQ multiplex PCR; TCRdb's copy keeps in-frame clones and lacks some. Of around 2.3 million clones in the sample, about 94% were seen once. The chain combines TRBV7-9 with TRBJ2-1; TRBD2 matches at 13 bases. The sequencing input was naive CD4+ T cells sorted from blood. The subset here: CD45RA+ positively selected. This TCR came from a young man in good health. The CDR3 DNA reads as TGTGCCAGCAGCTTTCCGGGACTAGCGGGAATTAATGAGCAGTTCTTC. Translated: CASSFPGLAGINEQFF.